This T cell receptor beta chain was recorded in a study of cytomegalovirus exposure and HLA in healthy donors. Study-level results: In an earlier analysis, most TCR beta V segments were productive about 90% or about 30% of the time.

The PCR was carried out with 60 Vbeta primers and 13 Jbeta primers. The protocol was immunoSEQ multiplex PCR, while the TCRdb copy is restricted to in-frame clones and leaves out a portion. The sample includes about 160,000 clones, about 81% of them seen just once. Turning to this clone: Its target is not known.

The germline V gene has CDR1 SEHNR and CDR2 FQNEAQ (reference sequence). The CDR3 is 15 amino acids. The J segment lost 1 base and the V segment lost 9 bases, leaving 9 bases of the junction unmatched. The V and J genes are TRBV7-9 and TRBJ1-3, with 7 bases lining up with TRBD1. Material: PBMCs. This TCR was sampled from a woman aged 45-59 years in good health and CMV-seropositive. The CDR3: CASTWAGGSGNTIYF. In nucleotides, the CDR3 is TGTGCCAGTACCTGGGCAGGGGGGTCTGGAAACACCATATATTTT.